Reported below is one T cell receptor (beta chain). Its antigen is unknown. Both 60 Vbeta primers and 13 Jbeta primers went into the PCR. Using immunoSEQ multiplex PCR, the repertoire was profiled, and TCRdb retains in-frame clones only, with some absent. The data hold about 130,000 clones, with 81% observed a single time. This CDR3 contains 16 residues. Trimming took off 0 bases at V and 5 bases at J, with 16 bases between the two ends. CDR1 and CDR2 (germline): SGDLS, YYNGEE. This sample was included in a study of cytomegalovirus exposure and HLA in healthy donors. General study findings and limits: Among the most significant clusters, several appeared linked to common viral pathogens in a later analysis.

The sample consisted of PBMCs. This clonotype originated in a man between 18 and 29 years old in good health and CMV-seronegative. The chain employs TRBV9 and TRBJ2-3; tentatively, D is TRBD2 (7 bases). The CDR3 protein is CASSVVNGGGGDTQYF. CDR3 in DNA: TGTGCCAGCAGCGTAGTTAATGGCGGGGGCGGAGATACGCAGTATTTT.